Detailed here is one TCR beta chain. Its matching antigen is unknown. A multiplex PCR was run with 60 Vbeta primers and 13 Jbeta primers. Assay used: immunoSEQ multiplex PCR; TCRdb lists only in-frame clones, some missing. The sample lists 120,000 or so clones, more than 55% occurring once. The data originate from a study of cytomegalovirus exposure and HLA in healthy donors. Regarding the study as a whole: The study recorded 150 to 200 TCR beta chains that were cytomegalovirus-associated. Certain indistinguishable V segments, among them TRBV6-2 and TRBV6-3, were excluded. TCR beta sequences reportedly predicted most subjects' HLA-A and HLA-B alleles accurately.

The V gene end was trimmed by 7 bases and the J gene end by 0 bases; junction bases not matched to a gene: 8. The CDR3 extends over 16 amino acids. The germline V gene has CDR1 LNHDA and CDR2 SQIVND (reference sequence). Specimen: PBMCs. The chain combines TRBV19 with TRBJ2-4; 8 nucleotides align to TRBD1. The receptor's source is a man between 18 and 29 years old in good health and CMV-seronegative. The CDR3 reads CASKGQALIAKNIQYF. The CDR3 DNA reads TGTGCCAGTAAGGGACAGGCCCTGATAGCCAAAAACATTCAGTACTTC.